A single sample gave rise to the 7 T cell receptor beta chains below, sequenced in a study of T cells in narcolepsy. Produced via immunoSEQ multiplex PCR; TCRdb's table is partial and in-frame only. The sample has several thousand clones, 61% seen once. The sample comprised CD45RA- memory CD8+ T cells from PBMCs. These receptors were obtained from a human donor with narcolepsy.

This clone came up a few times. The J gene is TRBJ1-6, the V gene TRBV5-4; tentatively, D is TRBD1 (6 bases). This CDR3 region has 15 residues. The germline V gene encodes CDR1 SGHNT and CDR2 YYREEE (reference sequence). V lost 3 bases and J 15 bases, leaving 22 bases between the germline ends. The CDR3 region has the DNA TGTGCCAGCAGCTACCTACAGGGTGAAGGGCACATCCTCCACTTT. Protein sequence: CASSYLQGEGHILHF. Looking up the rest from reference TRBV5-4 and TRBJ1-6 gives the full variable domain: ETGVTQSPTHLIKTRGQQVTLRCSSQSGHNTVSWYQQALGQGPQFIFQYYREEENGRGNFPPRFSGLQFPNYSSELNVNALELDDSALYLCASSYLQGEGHILHFGNGTRLTVT.

The rearrangement uses TRBV10-2 and TRBJ2-3, with 10 bases matching TRBD2. CDR1 is WSHSY and CDR2 is SAAADI in the germline V gene. This CDR3 is 15 amino acids long. V lost 3 bases, J lost 2 bases, and 2 bases stayed unmatched. CDR3 in DNA: TGCGCCAGCAGTGAACTAGCGGGATACACAGATACGCAGTATTTT. This codes for CASSELAGYTDTQYF.

The rearrangement joins TRBV11-3 to TRBJ2-1; TRBD1 matches 10 bases. Germline CDR1 is SGHNT and CDR2 is YENEEA. CDR3 length: 13 amino acids. V was pared by 4 bases and J by 8 bases, with 2 bases of the junction left unmatched. In nucleotides, the CDR3 is TGTGCCAGCAGCTACGGACAGGGGGATGAGCAGTTCTTC. As protein: CASSYGQGDEQFF.

The chain has TRBV6-5 and TRBJ1-4; D gene uncertain. Trimming removed 4 bases from V and 4 bases from J, with 10 bases in between. Germline CDR1 MNHEY, CDR2 SVGAGI. CDR3 length equals 14 residues. CDR3 region: CASSSDGNNEKLFF. The CDR3 DNA reads TGTGCCAGCAGTTCCGACGGAAATAATGAAAAACTGTTTTTT.

There are a few counts of this clone. The J gene is TRBJ1-1, the V gene TRBV7-7; D might be TRBD1 (6 bases). The CDR3 runs 15 residues. V was trimmed by 0 bases and J by 1 base, leaving 9 bases between them. Germline CDR1 and CDR2: SSHAT and FNYEAQ (reference sequence). The CDR3 protein is CASSLAGQSNTEAFF. CDR3 DNA sequence: TGTGCCAGCAGCTTAGCGGGACAATCGAACACTGAAGCTTTCTTT.

This chain links TRBV6-6 with TRBJ2-5, with unresolved D. The V gene lost 2 bases and the J gene lost 0 bases, with 10 bases spanning the gap. The CDR3 runs to 15 residues. The germline V gene encodes CDR1 MNHNY and CDR2 SVGAGI (reference sequence). The CDR3 protein is CASSYLAENQETQYF. The CDR3, as DNA: TGTGCCAGCAGTTACCTGGCAGAAAACCAAGAGACCCAGTACTTC.

Turning to this clone: Other DNA sequences within the sample encode an identical CDR3. J is TRBJ2-1 and V is TRBV4-1; D is undetermined. Deletions cut 1 base from V and 7 bases from J, with 2 bases between. CDR3 length: 11 residues. From germline, CDR1 is MGHRA and CDR2 YSYEKL. CDR3 nucleotides: TGCGCCAGCAGCCAAGGAAATGAGCAGTTCTTC. Protein: CASSQGNEQFF.